This entry concerns a single T cell receptor (beta chain). In the original processing: How many nucleated cells were present was estimated from reference gene primer amplification. The method was immunoSEQ multiplex PCR; TCRdb's version includes in-frame clones alone and lacks a portion of them. V, J and clone size derive from that table, while D and trimming were established from the DNA sequence. Here the sample spans fewer than 300,000 clones, around 89% being singletons. The sample is drawn from a study of blood T cell repertoires in COVID-19. Background on the study: Samples came from the United States, Italy and Spain, spanning acute and convalescent COVID-19. T cells, B-cell-depleted T cells, or PBMCs supplied cDNA or gDNA.

Cohorts were based on clinical histories the participants reported. J gave up 7 bases and V 3 bases, and 4 bases lay outside the gene matches. CDR1 LGHNA and CDR2 YNFKEQ come from the germline V gene. The CDR3 has 15 residues. Sequenced: PBMCs or T cells enriched from blood (not recorded which). V and J are TRBV4-2 and TRBJ2-7; TRBD2 agrees at 15 bases. The sequence was collected from a man in his forties who had recovered from COVID-19. The CDR3 is CASSQAGTSGREQYF. CDR3 nucleotide sequence: TGTGCCAGCAGCCAGGCGGGGACTAGCGGGAGGGAGCAGTACTTC.